These T cell receptor beta chains were read from a single sample in a study of T cell therapy after organ transplantation. Using immunoSEQ multiplex PCR, the repertoire was profiled, and TCRdb retains in-frame clones only, with some absent. Here the sample spans around 15,000 clones, around 86% being singletons. The antigens these receptors bind are not known. Sample: CD8+ T cells from blood, taken after autologous CMV-specific T cell therapy. Receptors were obtained from a human patient who had received a solid organ transplant and had CMV disease. Some T cells may be graft donor cells. The CDR3 runs from the conserved cysteine through the conserved F or W. Each record gives: V gene, J gene, clone size, D gene, CDR3 DNA, CDR3 protein. The D gene is left open where the match is weak. A clone size is listed for some rows: how often the clone was seen (once, few, many), or a class if it is expanded.

V: TRBV19; J: TRBJ2-1; size: once; D: TRBD1; DNA: TGTGCCAGTAGTATTTCCAGGGGGAGCCTGTATGAGCAGTTCTTC; CDR3: CASSISRGSLYEQFF
V: TRBV7-2; J: TRBJ2-7; size: NA; D: NA; DNA: TGTGCCAGCAGCCCCCTGACAGGAGTCCCCTACGAGCAGTACTTC; CDR3: CASSPLTGVPYEQYF
V: TRBV5-1; J: TRBJ2-7; size: NA; D: NA; DNA: TGCGCCAGCAGCTTGGAGGTGGACTACGAGCAGTACTTC; CDR3: CASSLEVDYEQYF
V: TRBV6-4; J: TRBJ2-1; size: NA; D: NA; DNA: TGTGCCAGCAGTGACTCGAGCGGGTCCTACAATGAGCAGTTCTTC; CDR3: CASSDSSGSYNEQFF
V: TRBV4-3; J: TRBJ1-4; size: few; D: NA; DNA: TGCGCCAGCAGCCAAGATATGGAGAAGGGAAAACTGTTTTTT; CDR3: CASSQDMEKGKLFF
V: TRBV6-6; J: TRBJ2-7; size: NA; D: NA; DNA: TGTGCCAGCAGCTTGATAGGGAGTAGCGACGAGCAGTACTTC; CDR3: CASSLIGSSDEQYF
V: TRBV19; J: TRBJ2-4; size: NA; D: NA; DNA: TGTGCCAGTTTGGATGGCGAGGGGGCCAAAAACATTCAGTACTTC; CDR3: CASLDGEGAKNIQYF
V: TRBV19; J: TRBJ2-5; size: many; D: TRBD1; DNA: TGTGCCAGTAGTATAGGGTACAGGGGACAAGAGACCCAGTACTTC; CDR3: CASSIGYRGQETQYF
V: TRBV29-1; J: TRBJ2-7; size: NA; D: NA; DNA: TGCAGCGTCTCCTCCCGGGACCCCTACGAGCAGTACTTC; CDR3: CSVSSRDPYEQYF
V: TRBV5-6; J: TRBJ2-1; size: NA; D: NA; DNA: TGTGCCAGCAGTCGTCTTGCGGACGGCCGAAGGAATGAGCAGTTCTTC; CDR3: CASSRLADGRRNEQFF
V: TRBV4-2; J: TRBJ2-7; size: NA; D: TRBD1; DNA: TGTGCCAGCAGCCAAGAAGACCCGGGACAGGGGGTCTCCTACGAGCAGTACTTC; CDR3: CASSQEDPGQGVSYEQYF
V: TRBV5-1; J: TRBJ2-5; size: NA; D: NA; DNA: TGCGCCAGCAGCTTGGCTCAGAAAGAGACCCAGTACTTC; CDR3: CASSLAQKETQYF
V: TRBV9; J: TRBJ2-2; size: NA; D: TRBD2; DNA: TGTGCCAGCAGCGTAGTGACTAGCGGGAGTCCCGGGGAGCTGTTTTTT; CDR3: CASSVVTSGSPGELFF
V: TRBV7-6; J: TRBJ2-7; size: NA; D: TRBD1; DNA: TGTGCCAGCAGCGTGGGACAGGCCGCCTACGAGCAGTACTTC; CDR3: CASSVGQAAYEQYF
V: TRBV6-4; J: TRBJ2-2; size: NA; D: NA; DNA: TGTGCCAGCAGTGACAGGGCGGGAAGCACCGGGGAGCTGTTTTTT; CDR3: CASSDRAGSTGELFF
V: TRBV5-6; J: TRBJ2-7; size: NA; D: NA; DNA: TGTGCCAGCAGCTTGGAAGGTTACGAGCAGTACTTC; CDR3: CASSLEGYEQYF
V: TRBV10-3; J: TRBJ1-2; size: NA; D: TRBD1; DNA: TGTGCCATCACGGAAGGGGGCTCCGATGGCTACACCTTC; CDR3: CAITEGGSDGYTF
V: TRBV14; J: TRBJ2-1; size: NA; D: TRBD1; DNA: TGTGCCAGCAGCCAAATCCCCGGACAGGGGGACAATGAGCAGTTCTTC; CDR3: CASSQIPGQGDNEQFF
V: TRBV18; J: TRBJ2-5; size: NA; D: NA; DNA: TGTGCCAGCTCACCAACAGGGTTTGATGAGACCCAGTACTTC; CDR3: CASSPTGFDETQYF
V: TRBV25-1; J: TRBJ2-7; size: NA; D: TRBD1; DNA: TGTGCCAGCAGTGGTGCAGGGGGCTACGAGCAGTACTTC; CDR3: CASSGAGGYEQYF
V: TRBV6-5; J: TRBJ1-5; size: NA; D: TRBD1; DNA: TGTGCCAGCAGCGACAGGGTGAGCAATCAGCCCCAGCATTTT; CDR3: CASSDRVSNQPQHF
V: TRBV7-9; J: TRBJ2-6; size: NA; D: NA; DNA: TGTGCCAGCAGTGTTACAGTGAGCTCTGGGGCCAACGTCCTGACTTTC; CDR3: CASSVTVSSGANVLTF
V: TRBV30; J: TRBJ2-1; size: NA; D: NA; DNA: TGTGCCTGGAGTGGCGGATACAATGAGCAGTTCTTC; CDR3: CAWSGGYNEQFF
V: TRBV4-1; J: TRBJ2-7; size: NA; D: NA; DNA: TGCGCCAGCAGCCAAGATCGTGGGCGCCGCAACGAGCAGTACTTC; CDR3: CASSQDRGRRNEQYF
V: TRBV7-2; J: TRBJ1-5; size: NA; D: TRBD1; DNA: TGTGCCAGCAGCTCCCCGGGACAGCTCAATCAGCCCCAGCATTTT; CDR3: CASSSPGQLNQPQHF
V: TRBV6-5; J: TRBJ2-2; size: NA; D: NA; DNA: TGTGCCAGCAGTTTCCCCTCGAACACCGGGGAGCTGTTTTTT; CDR3: CASSFPSNTGELFF
V: TRBV28; J: TRBJ1-5; size: NA; D: TRBD1; DNA: TGTGCCAGCACCCCGAGCCGGGACAGGGATCAGCCCCAGCATTTT; CDR3: CASTPSRDRDQPQHF
V: TRBV9; J: TRBJ1-3; size: NA; D: NA; DNA: TGTGCCAGCAGCGCCCGTGATGTCGCATATCAAAACACCATATATTTT; CDR3: CASSARDVAYQNTIYF
V: TRBV6-4; J: TRBJ2-7; size: NA; D: TRBD1; DNA: TGTGCCAGCAGTGAGACAGGGGGCTCGGACGAGCAGTACTTC; CDR3: CASSETGGSDEQYF
V: TRBV10-2; J: TRBJ2-5; size: once; D: TRBD2; DNA: TGCGCCAGCAGCAGGACTAGCGGGAGAAAGGAGACCCAGTACTTC; CDR3: CASSRTSGRKETQYF
V: TRBV5-1; J: TRBJ2-1; size: NA; D: NA; DNA: TGCGCCAGCAGCTTCGGATACAATGAGCAGTTCTTC; CDR3: CASSFGYNEQFF
V: TRBV9; J: TRBJ2-1; size: NA; D: TRBD1; DNA: TGTGCCAGCAGCGGCTCGGGACAGGGCTTTAATGAGCAGTTCTTC; CDR3: CASSGSGQGFNEQFF
V: TRBV2; J: TRBJ1-2; size: NA; D: TRBD1; DNA: TGTGCCAGCAGTGCGCCGGGACAGGGGGACGGCTACACCTTC; CDR3: CASSAPGQGDGYTF
V: TRBV29-1; J: TRBJ2-4; size: NA; D: TRBD1; DNA: TGCAGCGCAACCCCGGACAGGGGGGGTCAGTACTTC; CDR3: CSATPDRGGQYF
V: TRBV29-1; J: TRBJ2-2; size: NA; D: TRBD1; DNA: TGCAGCGTTGAAGGCGGGGACAGGGGTGACACCGGGGAGCTGTTTTTT; CDR3: CSVEGGDRGDTGELFF
V: TRBV9; J: TRBJ2-2; size: NA; D: TRBD2; DNA: TGTGCCAGCAGCGTTAGAAGGTCTAGCGGGAACACCGGGGAGCTGTTTTTT; CDR3: CASSVRRSSGNTGELFF
V: TRBV18; J: TRBJ2-7; size: NA; D: NA; DNA: TGTGCCAGCTCACCCAAAGAACCATTTTTGGAGAGCTCCTACGAGCAGTACTTC; CDR3: CASSPKEPFLESSYEQYF
V: TRBV19; J: TRBJ1-2; size: NA; D: NA; DNA: TGTGCCAGTAGAAAGACCTATGGCTACACCTTC; CDR3: CASRKTYGYTF
V: TRBV2; J: TRBJ2-3; size: NA; D: NA; DNA: TGTGCCAGCACCCCCGGCCCCGGGGAAATTAGCACAGATACGCAGTATTTT; CDR3: CASTPGPGEISTDTQYF
V: TRBV5-1; J: TRBJ2-2; size: NA; D: NA; DNA: TGCGCCAGCAGCCTCCAGGGGAAGGAGCACACCGGGGAGCTGTTTTTT; CDR3: CASSLQGKEHTGELFF
V: TRBV4-3; J: TRBJ2-6; size: NA; D: NA; DNA: TGCGCCAGCAGCCAAGATTTGGGCTCTGGGGCCAACGTCCTGACTTTC; CDR3: CASSQDLGSGANVLTF
V: TRBV4-1; J: TRBJ1-1; size: NA; D: NA; DNA: TGCGCCAGCAGCCAAGACGGGGCGTGGGACACTGAAGCTTTCTTT; CDR3: CASSQDGAWDTEAFF
V: TRBV25-1; J: TRBJ2-1; size: few; D: TRBD2; DNA: TGTGCCAGCTCCCTAGCGGGAGACAACAATGAGCAGTTCTTC; CDR3: CASSLAGDNNEQFF
V: TRBV2; J: TRBJ2-1; size: medium-sized; D: NA; DNA: TGTGCCAGCAGTGTTCTGCGCTACAATGAGCAGTTCTTC; CDR3: CASSVLRYNEQFF
V: TRBV19; J: TRBJ2-1; size: NA; D: TRBD2; DNA: TGTGCCAGTAGTATAGCCCTTAGCGGGGGGACCTACAATGAGCAGTTCTTC; CDR3: CASSIALSGGTYNEQFF
V: TRBV29-1; J: TRBJ2-7; size: NA; D: NA; DNA: TGCAGCGTTGAACTAGGCTCCTACGAGCAGTACTTC; CDR3: CSVELGSYEQYF
V: TRBV11-2; J: TRBJ2-7; size: NA; D: NA; DNA: TGTGCCAGCAGCCTTCTCGGACACCTACCCTACGAGCAGTACTTC; CDR3: CASSLLGHLPYEQYF
V: TRBV27; J: TRBJ1-5; size: NA; D: TRBD1; DNA: TGTGCCAGCAGTTCTTCTGGACAGGGGTGGAATCAGCCCCAGCATTTT; CDR3: CASSSSGQGWNQPQHF
V: TRBV6-5; J: TRBJ1-1; size: NA; D: NA; DNA: TGTGCCAGCAGTTCTGGGAGTACTGAAGCTTTCTTT; CDR3: CASSSGSTEAFF
V: TRBV15; J: TRBJ2-3; size: NA; D: TRBD1; DNA: TGTGCCACCAGCAGATCAGCGCAGACCATAACAAACCCGGACAGGGGCAACACAGATACGCAGTATTTT; CDR3: CATSRSAQTITNPDRGNTDTQYF
V: TRBV28; J: TRBJ1-6; size: once; D: TRBD1; DNA: TGTGCCAGCAGTGCCGGGACAGGGCCCGGTCCGATCTCAAGCTCCTATAATTCACCCCTCCACTTT; CDR3: CASSAGTGPGPISSSYNSPLHF
V: TRBV4-1; J: TRBJ1-2; size: NA; D: NA; DNA: TGCGCCAGCAGCCAAGATAGTGAGGGAGGCTATGGCTACACCTTC; CDR3: CASSQDSEGGYGYTF
V: TRBV7-6; J: TRBJ2-2; size: NA; D: TRBD2; DNA: TGTGCCAGCAGCTGGGGAGGGGTCACCGGGGAGCTGTTTTTT; CDR3: CASSWGGVTGELFF
V: TRBV7-8; J: TRBJ1-2; size: once; D: NA; DNA: TGTGCCAGCAGCGAACCGGGACGGACGGAAAACTATGGCTACACCTTC; CDR3: CASSEPGRTENYGYTF
V: TRBV6-6; J: TRBJ2-7; size: NA; D: TRBD2; DNA: TGTGCCAGCAGTTACGGGACTAGCGGCTACGAGCAGTACTTC; CDR3: CASSYGTSGYEQYF
V: TRBV15; J: TRBJ1-4; size: NA; D: TRBD1; DNA: TGTGCCACCAGCAGAGAAACAGGACAGGGAAGTGTAAAACTGTTTTTT; CDR3: CATSRETGQGSVKLFF
V: TRBV27; J: TRBJ2-3; size: once; D: NA; DNA: TGTGCCAGCAGTTGGTCCACTATCCCAGATACGCAGTATTTT; CDR3: CASSWSTIPDTQYF
V: TRBV7-9; J: TRBJ2-3; size: NA; D: NA; DNA: TGTGCCAGCAGCTCCCGGGACAGCACAGATACGCAGTATTTT; CDR3: CASSSRDSTDTQYF